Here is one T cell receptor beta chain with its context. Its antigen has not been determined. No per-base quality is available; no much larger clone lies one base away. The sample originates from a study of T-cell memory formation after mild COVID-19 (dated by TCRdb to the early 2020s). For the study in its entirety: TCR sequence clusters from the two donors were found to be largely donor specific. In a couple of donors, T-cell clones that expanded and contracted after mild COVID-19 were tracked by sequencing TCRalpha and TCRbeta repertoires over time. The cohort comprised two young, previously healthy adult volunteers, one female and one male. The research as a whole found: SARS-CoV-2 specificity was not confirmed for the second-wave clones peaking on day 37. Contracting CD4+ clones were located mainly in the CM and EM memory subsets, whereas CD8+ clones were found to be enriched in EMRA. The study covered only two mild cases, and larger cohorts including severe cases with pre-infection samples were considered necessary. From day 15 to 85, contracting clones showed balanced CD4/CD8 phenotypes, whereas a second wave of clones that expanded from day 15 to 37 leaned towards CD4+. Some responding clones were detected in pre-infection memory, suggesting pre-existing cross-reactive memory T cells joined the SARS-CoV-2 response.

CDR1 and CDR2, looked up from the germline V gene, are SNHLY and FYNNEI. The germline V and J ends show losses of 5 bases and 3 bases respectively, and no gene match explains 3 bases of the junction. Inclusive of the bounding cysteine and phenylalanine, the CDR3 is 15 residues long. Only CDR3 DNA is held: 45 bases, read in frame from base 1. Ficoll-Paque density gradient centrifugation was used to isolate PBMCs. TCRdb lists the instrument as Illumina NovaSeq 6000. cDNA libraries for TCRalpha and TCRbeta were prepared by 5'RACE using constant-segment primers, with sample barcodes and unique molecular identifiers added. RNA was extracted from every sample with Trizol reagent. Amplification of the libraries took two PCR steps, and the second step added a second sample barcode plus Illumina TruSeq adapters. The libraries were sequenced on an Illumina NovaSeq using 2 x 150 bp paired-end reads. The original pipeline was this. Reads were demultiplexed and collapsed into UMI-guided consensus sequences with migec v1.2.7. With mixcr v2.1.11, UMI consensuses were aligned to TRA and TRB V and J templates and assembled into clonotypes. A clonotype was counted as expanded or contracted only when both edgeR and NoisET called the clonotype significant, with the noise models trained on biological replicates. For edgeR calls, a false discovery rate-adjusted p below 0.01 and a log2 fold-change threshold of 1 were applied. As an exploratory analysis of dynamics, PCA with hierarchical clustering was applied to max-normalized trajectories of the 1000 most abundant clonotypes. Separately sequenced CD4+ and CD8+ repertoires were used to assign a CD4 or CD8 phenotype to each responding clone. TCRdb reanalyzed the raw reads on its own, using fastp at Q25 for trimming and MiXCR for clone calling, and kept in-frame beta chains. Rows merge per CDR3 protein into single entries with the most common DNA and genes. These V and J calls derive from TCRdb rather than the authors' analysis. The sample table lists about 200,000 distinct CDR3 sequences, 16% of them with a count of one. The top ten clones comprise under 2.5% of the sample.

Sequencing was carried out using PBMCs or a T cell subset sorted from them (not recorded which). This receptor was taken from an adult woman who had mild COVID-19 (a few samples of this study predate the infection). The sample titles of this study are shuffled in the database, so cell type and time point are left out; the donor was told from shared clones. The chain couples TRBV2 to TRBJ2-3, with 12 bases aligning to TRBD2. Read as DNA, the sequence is TGTGCCAGCAGTCCGACTAGCGGGGGAACAGATACGCAGTATTTT. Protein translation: CASSPTSGGTDTQYF.